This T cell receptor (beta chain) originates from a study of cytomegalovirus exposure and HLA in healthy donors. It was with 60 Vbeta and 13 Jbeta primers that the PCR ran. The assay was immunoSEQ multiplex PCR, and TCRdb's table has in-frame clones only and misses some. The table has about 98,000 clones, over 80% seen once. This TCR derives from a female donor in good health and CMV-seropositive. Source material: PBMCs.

CDR3 protein: CASSYRFNEKLFF. For the CDR3, the DNA is TGCGCCAGCAGCTACCGGTTTAATGAAAAACTGTTTTTT. The chain employs TRBV5-1 and TRBJ1-4, with D uncertain. V lost 3 bases to trimming and J lost 4 bases, with 7 bases between them. Germline-derived CDR1 and CDR2 are SGHRS and YFSETQ. The CDR3 runs to 13 residues.